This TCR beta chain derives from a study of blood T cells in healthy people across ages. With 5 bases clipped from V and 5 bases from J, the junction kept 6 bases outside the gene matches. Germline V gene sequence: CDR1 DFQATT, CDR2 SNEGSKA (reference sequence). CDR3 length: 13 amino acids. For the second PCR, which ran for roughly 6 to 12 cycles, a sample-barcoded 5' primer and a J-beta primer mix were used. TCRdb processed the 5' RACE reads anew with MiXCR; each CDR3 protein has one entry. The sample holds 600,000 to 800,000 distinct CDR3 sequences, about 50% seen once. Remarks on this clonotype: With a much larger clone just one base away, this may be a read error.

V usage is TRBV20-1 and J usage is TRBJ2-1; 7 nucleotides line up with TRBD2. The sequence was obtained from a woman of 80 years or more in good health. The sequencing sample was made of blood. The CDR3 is CSAGGGTHNEQFF. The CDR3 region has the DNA TGCAGTGCTGGCGGGGGTACCCACAATGAGCAGTTCTTC.